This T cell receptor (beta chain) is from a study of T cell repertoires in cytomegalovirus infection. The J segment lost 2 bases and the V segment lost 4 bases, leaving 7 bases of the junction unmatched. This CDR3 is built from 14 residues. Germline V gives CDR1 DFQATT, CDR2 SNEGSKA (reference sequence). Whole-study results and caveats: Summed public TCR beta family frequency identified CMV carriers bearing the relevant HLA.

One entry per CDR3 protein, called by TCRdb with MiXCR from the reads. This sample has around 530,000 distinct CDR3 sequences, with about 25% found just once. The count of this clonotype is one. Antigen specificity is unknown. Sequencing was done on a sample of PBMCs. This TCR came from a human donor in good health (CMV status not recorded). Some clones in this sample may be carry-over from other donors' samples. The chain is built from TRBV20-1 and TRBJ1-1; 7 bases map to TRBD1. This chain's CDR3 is CSAKLRTGNTEAFF. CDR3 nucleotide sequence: TGCAGTGCTAAGCTCCGGACAGGAAACACTGAAGCTTTCTTT.